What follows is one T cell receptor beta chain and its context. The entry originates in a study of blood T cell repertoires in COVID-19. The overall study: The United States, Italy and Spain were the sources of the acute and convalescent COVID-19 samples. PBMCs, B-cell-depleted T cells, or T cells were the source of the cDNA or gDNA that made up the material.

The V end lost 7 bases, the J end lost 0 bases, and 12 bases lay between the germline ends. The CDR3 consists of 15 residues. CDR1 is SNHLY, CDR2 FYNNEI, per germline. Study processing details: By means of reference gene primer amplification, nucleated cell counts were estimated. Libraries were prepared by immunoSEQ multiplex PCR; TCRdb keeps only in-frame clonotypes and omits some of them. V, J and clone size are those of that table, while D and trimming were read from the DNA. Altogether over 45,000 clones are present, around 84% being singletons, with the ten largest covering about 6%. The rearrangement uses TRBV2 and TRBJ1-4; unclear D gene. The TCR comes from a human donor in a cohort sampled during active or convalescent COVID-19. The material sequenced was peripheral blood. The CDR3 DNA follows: TGTGCCAGCACGGAGGCCCTTGCAACTAATGAAAAACTGTTTTTT. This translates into CASTEALATNEKLFF. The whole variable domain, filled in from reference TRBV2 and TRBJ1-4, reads EPEVTQTPSHQVTQMGQEVILRCVPISNHLYFYWYRQILGQKVEFLVSFYNNEISEKSEIFDDQFSVERPDGSNFTLKIRSTKLEDSAMYFCASTEALATNEKLFFGSGTQLSVL.